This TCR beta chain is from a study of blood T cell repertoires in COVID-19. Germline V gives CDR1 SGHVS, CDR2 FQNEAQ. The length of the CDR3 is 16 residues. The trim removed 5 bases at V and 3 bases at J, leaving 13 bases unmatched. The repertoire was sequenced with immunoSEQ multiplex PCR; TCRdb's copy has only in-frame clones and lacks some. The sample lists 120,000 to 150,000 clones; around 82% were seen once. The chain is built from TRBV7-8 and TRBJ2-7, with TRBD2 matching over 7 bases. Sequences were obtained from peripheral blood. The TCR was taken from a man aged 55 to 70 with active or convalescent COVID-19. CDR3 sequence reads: CASSTPMGGLNYEQYF. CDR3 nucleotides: TGTGCCAGCAGCACCCCGATGGGGGGACTAAACTACGAGCAGTACTTC.